Listed below are T cell receptor beta chains from one sample, sequenced in a study of T cells in Graves' hyperthyroidism and ophthalmopathy. TCRdb reprocessed the multiplex PCR reads via MiXCR and lists one record per CDR3 protein. The sample shows about 700,000 distinct CDR3 sequences, 11% to 15% of them seen only once. The sequenced sample consisted of blood. These TCRs come from a woman under 30 with Graves' hyperthyroidism. Each CDR3 is given with its conserved first and last residue. D genes are given only for firm matches. Clone size is given for some rows only: seen once, a few or many times, or a class if the clone is expanded.

many	TRBD2	TRBV12-3/TRBV12-4	TRBJ2-2	TGTGCCAGCAGCAACCCTCCAAGACTAGCGGGAGGGGAAACCGGGGAGCTGTTTTTT	CASSNPPRLAGGETGELFF
many	.	TRBV18	TRBJ2-3	TGTGCCAGCCGCGGGCAGGGAGTGATAAATACGCAGTATTTT	CASRGQGVINTQYF
few	.	TRBV20-1	TRBJ1-6	TGCAGTGCTAGAGTCGGCAGCCTTAATTCACCCCTCCACTTT	CSARVGSLNSPLHF
many	.	TRBV12-5	TRBJ2-5	TGTGCTAGTGGTTTGGGCGGACCCCAAGAGACCCAGTACTTC	CASGLGGPQETQYF
many	TRBD1	TRBV7-6	TRBJ1-3	TGTGCCAGCAGCGACGGACAGGGAGGTACCACCATATATTTT	CASSDGQGGTTIYF
.	.	TRBV4-1	TRBJ2-7	TGCGCCAGCAGCCAAGCGCAGGGAGTCCCCTACGAGCAGTACTTC	CASSQAQGVPYEQYF
many	.	TRBV12-3/TRBV12-4	TRBJ2-1	TGTGCCAGCAGTCCAAAGGTAAAGGACGGGAGAGTTGCGAATGAGCAGTTCTTC	CASSPKVKDGRVANEQFF
many	TRBD2	TRBV6-2/TRBV6-3	TRBJ2-1	TGTGCCAGCAGTTACGGGGGGACTAGCGGGAGGCCCCATGAGCAGTTCTTC	CASSYGGTSGRPHEQFF
many	.	TRBV28	TRBJ1-5	TGTGCCATCTCCCCTAACGAACCAGGGTCTAGCCAGCCCCAGCATTTT	CAISPNEPGSSQPQHF
few	TRBD1	TRBV27	TRBJ1-4	TGTGCCAGCAGTTCCTCCGGGACAGGGAATGAAAAACTGTTTTTT	CASSSSGTGNEKLFF
.	.	TRBV29-1	TRBJ1-2	TGCAGCGTTGATGGAGGTCTGGCGAGAGTCTCCTATGGCTACACCTTC	CSVDGGLARVSYGYTF
.	.	TRBV29-1	TRBJ2-1	TGCAGCGGTCCGGGGGTTTCAGGAGAGCAGTTCTTC	CSGPGVSGEQFF
.	.	TRBV4-1	TRBJ2-2	TGCGCCAGCAGCCATTGGGGCTCCGGGGAGCTGTTTTTT	CASSHWGSGELFF
few	.	TRBV19	TRBJ2-3	TGTGCCAGTAGTATGAGGCTTAGCCTGGGAGGTGCAGATACGCAGTATTTT	CASSMRLSLGGADTQYF
few	TRBD2	TRBV10-3	TRBJ2-1	TGTGCCATCAGTCCGGGACTAGCGGGAGATGAGCAGTTCTTC	CAISPGLAGDEQFF
few	TRBD2	TRBV20-1	TRBJ2-1	TGCAGTGCTCCGAAGGCGGGGGGCGCATACAATGAGCAGTTCTTC	CSAPKAGGAYNEQFF
many	TRBD2	TRBV20-1	TRBJ2-1	TGCAGTGCTGACAAAGTAAGGACTAGCGGGAGGGCCTTTCTTAAGGATGAGCAGTTCTTC	CSADKVRTSGRAFLKDEQFF
many	.	TRBV11-2	TRBJ2-1	TGTGCCAGCAGCTTGGAGGGGTTTTTGAATGAGCAGTTCTTC	CASSLEGFLNEQFF
many	.	TRBV4-3	TRBJ2-5	TGCGCCAGCAGCCAAGATCTGGCGGGCCTAGAGACCCAGTACTTC	CASSQDLAGLETQYF
.	TRBD2	TRBV5-4	TRBJ2-3	TGTGCCAGCAGCTTCTTAGCGCTTGCGGGAGGTCGAGATACGCAGTATTTT	CASSFLALAGGRDTQYF
few	TRBD1	TRBV7-8	TRBJ2-6	TGTGCCAGCAGCTATTCCAGGGGGCTGGGGGCCAACGTCCTGACTTTC	CASSYSRGLGANVLTF
.	TRBD1	TRBV15	TRBJ2-1	TGTGCCACCAGCAGAGCTACAGGGGTGAAGTTCTTC	CATSRATGVKFF
.	.	TRBV6-1	TRBJ1-5	TGTGCCAGCAGCCTCAGATGGGGTTTAGGTCAGCCCCAGCATTTT	CASSLRWGLGQPQHF
.	TRBD1	TRBV28	TRBJ2-1	TGTGCCAGCAAGACAGGGGGCCACGAGCAGTTCTTC	CASKTGGHEQFF
.	.	TRBV4-1	TRBJ1-2	TGCGCCAGCAGCCAAGCTGGACGGGGGAGCCTCGTGGGGAACTATGGCTACACCTTC	CASSQAGRGSLVGNYGYTF
.	TRBD2	TRBV7-2	TRBJ2-1	TGTGCCAGCAGCCCATTGCTAGCGGGCAACTCCTCCTACAATGAGCAGTTCTTC	CASSPLLAGNSSYNEQFF
many	.	TRBV29-1	TRBJ2-7	TGCAGCGTTGAAACAGGGTTAGGCTACGAGCAGTACTTC	CSVETGLGYEQYF
many	.	TRBV7-9	TRBJ2-5	TGTGCCAGCCTCGGCCAAGAGACCCAGTACTTC	CASLGQETQYF
few	TRBD2	TRBV5-1	TRBJ2-1	TGCGCCAGCATTGCAGACCCGGGACTAGCGGGAGAATTCTCCTACAATGAGCAGTTCTTC	CASIADPGLAGEFSYNEQFF
many	TRBD2	TRBV2	TRBJ2-3	TGTGCCAGCAGTTGGACTAGCGGTGGGGGAGATACGCAGTATTTT	CASSWTSGGGDTQYF
.	.	TRBV15	TRBJ1-5	TGTGCCACCAGCAGGGGGTATAGCAATCAGCCCCAGCATTTT	CATSRGYSNQPQHF
once	TRBD1	TRBV9	TRBJ1-4	TGTGCCAGCAGCCCGGGGACAGTCAATAATGAAAAACTGTTTTTT	CASSPGTVNNEKLFF
many	TRBD2	TRBV28	TRBJ2-7	TGTGCCAGCAACCTAGCGGGAGCCCCCTACGAGCAGTACTTC	CASNLAGAPYEQYF
many	.	TRBV30	TRBJ2-3	TGTGCCTGGAAAGTTCCTTGGATGTCTAGCACAGATACGCAGTATTTT	CAWKVPWMSSTDTQYF
.	.	TRBV6-2/TRBV6-3	TRBJ1-5	TGTGCCAGCAGTTATACCCTGGTGGGTCAGCCCCAGCATTTT	CASSYTLVGQPQHF
many	.	TRBV7-9	TRBJ1-1	TGTGCCAGCGAAAATCTGGGCACTGAAGCTTTCTTT	CASENLGTEAFF
many	.	TRBV2	TRBJ2-7	TGTGCCAGCAGTCGGAGGGGTTACGAGCAGTACTTC	CASSRRGYEQYF
many	.	TRBV20-1	TRBJ2-1	TGCAGTGCTAGAGGGCCGATGACAGGCTCCTACAATGAGCAGTTCTTC	CSARGPMTGSYNEQFF
few	TRBD2	TRBV20-1	TRBJ2-5	TGCAGTGCTAGTGATACCGGGACTAATCAAGAGACCCAGTACTTC	CSASDTGTNQETQYF
.	.	TRBV4-1	TRBJ1-1	TGCGCCAGCAGCCAGGTTGAATCAGGGAAGAACACTGAAGCTTTCTTT	CASSQVESGKNTEAFF
.	TRBD1	TRBV5-6	TRBJ2-7	TGTGCCAGCAGCTCCGGGACAGGGAGCGAGCCGTACTTC	CASSSGTGSEPYF
many	.	TRBV20-1	TRBJ2-1	TGCAGTGCCAGGGACATGGGGGAGCAGTTCTTC	CSARDMGEQFF
many	.	TRBV2	TRBJ2-1	TGTGCCAGCAGTGAGGGTACGATCTACAATGAGCAGTTCTTC	CASSEGTIYNEQFF
.	.	TRBV12-3/TRBV12-4	TRBJ2-2	TGTGCCAGCAGTTTAGGGGACGGGGGCCACGCCGGGGAGCTGTTTTTT	CASSLGDGGHAGELFF
.	.	TRBV5-1	TRBJ2-5	TGCGCCAGCAGCTCGACGTGGGAGAAAGAGACCCAGTACTTC	CASSSTWEKETQYF